This record looks at one T cell receptor (beta chain) sequence and its context. The target antigen is unknown. The data belong to a study of T cells after yellow fever vaccination. Study observations and caveats: Clonotypes appearing in both CD4 and CD8 compartments existed, and their share was small.

Each CDR3 protein is one row after TCRdb ran MiXCR on the 5' RACE reads. The data hold about 430,000 distinct CDR3 sequences, with 18% observed a single time. There are 14 residues in the CDR3. Trimming took 6 bases from V and 0 from J, leaving 10 bases between them. The germline CDR1 and CDR2 sequences are MNHEY and SVGAGI. The sequences come from PBMCs, collected before the yellow fever booster vaccination. This sequence originates from a man aged 18 to 30 who received the YFV17D yellow fever vaccine. The chain joins TRBV6-5 to TRBJ2-3; D gene ambiguous. CDR3 loop: CASSFTVSTDTQYF. DNA of the CDR3: TGTGCCAGCAGCTTCACCGTCAGCACAGATACGCAGTATTTT.